The next 21 T cell receptor beta chains were all read from a single sample in a study of CD4 T cells in relation to SARS-CoV-2 and coronaviruses. No antigen has been identified for these receptors. Profiling relied on immunoSEQ multiplex PCR, and the TCRdb table lists in-frame clones only, not all of them. The sample lists about 39,000 clones; 77% were seen once. Sequencing input: memory CD4+ T cells from PBMCs, cultured in vitro. The receptors originated from an adult with COVID-19.

V gene TRBV7-2 combines with J gene TRBJ2-7; the match to TRBD2 covers 10 bases. CDR1 and CDR2 from the germline V gene are SGHTA and FQGNSA. CDR3 length: 15 amino acids. V lost 3 bases, J lost 2 bases, and 4 bases stayed unmatched. In nucleotides, the CDR3 is TGTGCCAGCAGCTTCGGACTAGCGGTAACCTACGAGCAGTACTTC. It yields the protein CASSFGLAVTYEQYF.

V usage is TRBV5-1 and J usage is TRBJ2-1, with TRBD2 matching over 9 bases. The CDR3 runs 15 residues. Looked up from germline, CDR1 is SGHRS and CDR2 is YFSETQ. The trim removed 0 bases at V and 5 bases at J, leaving 3 bases unmatched. The CDR3 is CASSLELAGHNEQFF. CDR3 in DNA: TGCGCCAGCAGCTTGGAACTAGCGGGTCACAATGAGCAGTTCTTC.

This chain links TRBV28 with TRBJ2-6, with D uncertain. Germline lookup yields CDR1 MDHEN and CDR2 SYDVKM. Trimming took off 7 bases at V and 4 bases at J, with 8 bases between the two ends. The CDR3 loop spans 13 amino acids. CDR3 in DNA: TGTGCCAGCACTAGGACCGGGGCCAACGTCCTGACTTTC. This gives the protein CASTRTGANVLTF.

The chain has TRBV10-3 and TRBJ2-1; 8 bases fit TRBD2. Germline CDR1 reads ENHRY; CDR2 reads SYGVKD. Trimming removed 10 bases from V and 5 bases from J; junction bases left unmatched: 13. This CDR3 comprises 15 residues. The CDR3 DNA follows: TGTGCCACCGGGGGGGAGCAGCGCTGGCACAATGAGCAGTTCTTC. This encodes CATGGEQRWHNEQFF.

The rearrangement uses TRBV5-5 and TRBJ1-1; D is undetermined. The CDR3 covers 13 residues. V was shortened by 0 bases and J by 2 bases, with 5 bases between the two germline ends. Germline-derived CDR1 and CDR2 are SGHKS and YYEKEE (reference sequence). CDR3 amino acids: CASSLGANTEAFF. CDR3 in DNA: TGTGCCAGCAGCTTGGGGGCTAACACTGAAGCTTTCTTT.

This chain joins TRBV21-1 and TRBJ2-3; TRBD2 was called by the table and not checked on the DNA. TRBV21-1 constitutes a pseudogene. This CDR3 region has 19 residues. The CDR3 nucleotides read TGTGCCAGCAGCAAAGCGAGGACTAGCGGGAGGGCCGGGACAGATACGCAGTATTTT. Translation gives CASSKARTSGRAGTDTQYF.

The chain recombines TRBV6-5 with TRBJ2-7; TRBD1 matches 7 bases. Germline V gives CDR1 MNHEY, CDR2 SVGAGI. Trimming at V came to 2 bases and at J to 5 bases, leaving 3 bases not matched to a gene. This CDR3 is 13 amino acids long. The CDR3 nucleotides are TGTGCCAGCAGTTACCGACAGGGAGACGAGCAGTACTTC. Encoded protein: CASSYRQGDEQYF.

The chain couples TRBV28 to TRBJ2-3; 7 nucleotides match TRBD2. This CDR3 comprises 15 residues. Germline trimming cut 4 bases from V and 2 bases from J; bases unmatched to any gene: 6. Per the germline V gene, CDR1 is MDHEN and CDR2 is SYDVKM. Written as DNA, the CDR3 is TGTGCCAGCAGTTCCTGGGGGGGACTCACAGATACGCAGTATTTT. Amino acids: CASSSWGGLTDTQYF.

The chain links TRBV5-4 to TRBJ2-3, with TRBD2 matching over 11 bases. Germline trimming cut 0 bases from V and 5 bases from J; bases unmatched to any gene: 11. The CDR3 loop spans 18 amino acids. Per the germline V gene, CDR1 is SGHNT and CDR2 is YYREEE (reference sequence). Written as DNA, the CDR3 is TGTGCCAGCAGCTTGGGCTTGACTAGCGGGACAGGCGGAGATACGCAGTATTTT. This gives the protein CASSLGLTSGTGGDTQYF.

J is TRBJ1-5 and V is TRBV15, with D maybe TRBD1 (5 bases). The V gene's germline CDR1 is LNHNV and CDR2 YYDKDF (reference sequence). The CDR3 has 14 amino acids. Deletions cut 1 base from V and 6 bases from J, with 10 bases between. CDR3 region: CATSRAGLGQPQHF. Here the CDR3 DNA reads TGTGCCACCAGCAGAGCAGGGTTGGGTCAGCCCCAGCATTTT.

The chain recombines TRBV27 with TRBJ1-6; D might be TRBD1 (6 bases). CDR1 is MNHEY, CDR2 SMNVEV, per germline (reference sequence). The CDR3 runs 14 residues. V was clipped by 2 bases and J by 6 bases, with 8 bases between them. The CDR3 sequence: CASSLRTANSPLHF. CDR3 in DNA: TGTGCCAGCAGTTTACGGACAGCTAATTCACCCCTCCACTTT.

The CDR3 DNA reads as TGTGCCAGCAGCCAAGGGCCCACTAGCGGGAGGTACACAGATACGCAGTATTTT. As protein: CASSQGPTSGRYTDTQYF. The chain has TRBV4-2 and TRBJ2-3, with 12 bases aligning to TRBD2. Germline V CDR1 and CDR2: LGHNA, YNFKEQ. The V and J ends lost 1 base and 2 bases, in that order; junction bases with no gene match: 7. The CDR3 contains 18 residues.

The chain links TRBV19 to TRBJ2-7, with TRBD1 as a possible D gene (6 bases). V was shortened by 3 bases and J by 3 bases, with 18 bases between the two germline ends. The CDR3 runs to 16 residues. Germline loops: CDR1 LNHDA, CDR2 SQIVND (reference sequence). CDR3 sequence: CASSIQYVSQGYEQYF. The CDR3, as DNA: TGTGCCAGTAGTATCCAGTACGTGTCACAGGGCTACGAGCAGTACTTC.

The rearrangement links TRBV9 to TRBJ1-1; D remains ambiguous. Per the germline V gene, CDR1 is SGDLS and CDR2 is YYNGEE. CDR3 length equals 12 residues. V lost 0 bases, J lost 11 bases, and 11 bases lay in between. CDR3 in DNA: TGTGCCAGCAGCGTAGGCTCGGGGATGGCTTTCTTT. This codes for CASSVGSGMAFF.

About this clone itself: The limits of the CDR3 on the DNA are not certain, so only TCRdb's listed CDR3 is given. The rearrangement links TRBV7-8 to TRBJ2-3; the D call in the table, TRBD2, was not verified against the DNA. Per germline, CDR1 SGHVS and CDR2 FQNEAQ. Both ends counted, the CDR3 spans 15 residues. CDR3 sequence: CASSPEVGPGTSRYF.

V is TRBV12-3 or TRBV12-4 and J is TRBJ2-5, with 8 positions matching TRBD2. The J segment lost 2 bases and the V segment lost 5 bases, leaving 1 base of the junction unmatched. The CDR3 sequence is 13 residues long. CDR3 loop: CASSQREQETQYF. CDR3 coding DNA: TGTGCCAGCAGTCAGCGGGAGCAAGAGACCCAGTACTTC.

This clone appeared a single time. This sequence joins TRBV3-1 (or the pseudogene TRBV3-2) and TRBJ2-7; D possibly corresponds to TRBD2 (7 bases). Between the trimmed V and J ends, which lost 0 bases and 3 bases, there was a span of 15 bases. The CDR3 consists of 16 residues. Per germline, CDR1 LGHDT and CDR2 YNNKEL (reference sequence). The CDR3, as DNA: TGTGCCAGCAGCCAAGATCTTGGGGGGGCAAGCTACGAGCAGTACTTC. Translating gives CASSQDLGGASYEQYF.

This chain links TRBV20-1 with TRBJ2-1; D is unresolved. V lost 3 bases and J 9 bases, leaving 15 bases between the germline ends. The germline gives CDR1 DFQATT, CDR2 SNEGSKA (reference sequence). The CDR3 extends over 13 amino acids. The CDR3 here is CSASGVTGLEQFF. As DNA, the CDR3 is TGCAGTGCTAGTGGGGTAACTGGGCTTGAGCAGTTCTTC.

This clone was found a few times. V and J are TRBV14 and TRBJ2-7, with no clear D. From germline, CDR1 is SGHDN and CDR2 FVKESK. The CDR3 length is 11 residues. Trimming shortened V by 2 bases and J by 6 bases, and 5 bases separated the two germline ends. The CDR3 DNA follows: TGTGCCAGCAGCCAAATGGGCGAGCAGTACTTC. This sequence encodes CASSQMGEQYF.

The chain uses TRBV28 and TRBJ2-7; D may be TRBD1 (5 bases). The V end lost 5 bases, the J end lost 9 bases, and 14 bases lay between the germline ends. Per germline, CDR1 MDHEN and CDR2 SYDVKM. The CDR3 is 12 amino acids. CDR3 region: CASSTPGSAQYF. CDR3 coding DNA: TGTGCCAGCAGTACTCCAGGGTCTGCGCAGTACTTC.

The chain has TRBV6-2 or TRBV6-3 and TRBJ2-4, with D unclear. Trimming pared 0 bases from V and 1 base from J, leaving 13 bases between. The CDR3 has 17 amino acids. Germline lookup yields CDR1 MNHEY and CDR2 SVGEGT. The CDR3 nucleotides are TGTGCCAGCAGTTACTCCACCAGTCGTGCTGCCAAAAACATTCAGTACTTC. Its protein is CASSYSTSRAAKNIQYF.